This entry lists 2 T cell receptor beta chains sequenced from one sample in a study of Ad26.COV2.S vaccination and SARS-CoV-2 variants. Treatment specified: around 19 received Ad26.COV2.S at low or high dose, single or two shots; 5 received placebo; per-sample allocation not given. Day 63 after the first vaccine or placebo injection was the time point for sampling. The assay was immunoSEQ multiplex PCR, and TCRdb's table has in-frame clones only and misses some. The table lists roughly 460,000 clones, 70% to 90% of them singletons. Sequencing was performed on peripheral blood, taken in a trial of Ad26.COV2.S vaccine versus placebo. Receptors originate from a person between 18 and 65 years old who received the Ad26.COV2.S COVID-19 vaccine or a placebo.

The chain links TRBV3-1 (or the pseudogene TRBV3-2) to TRBJ2-5; D is undetermined. Trimming cost V 0 bases and J 4 bases, with 9 bases left between them. The CDR3 runs to 14 residues. The germline gives CDR1 LGHDT, CDR2 YNNKEL (reference sequence). The CDR3 coding sequence is TGTGCCAGCAGCCAAGAGTCCCGAGGAGAGACCCAGTACTTC. This translates into CASSQESRGETQYF.

This rearrangement joins TRBV7-2 to TRBJ2-2; D is unresolved. This CDR3 contains 13 residues. CDR1 and CDR2 from the germline V gene are SGHTA and FQGNSA. Trimming left V 2 bases short and J 4 bases short, with 5 bases between. The CDR3 sequence is CASSLRSTGELFF. CDR3 bases: TGTGCCAGCAGCTTAAGGTCCACCGGGGAGCTGTTTTTT.